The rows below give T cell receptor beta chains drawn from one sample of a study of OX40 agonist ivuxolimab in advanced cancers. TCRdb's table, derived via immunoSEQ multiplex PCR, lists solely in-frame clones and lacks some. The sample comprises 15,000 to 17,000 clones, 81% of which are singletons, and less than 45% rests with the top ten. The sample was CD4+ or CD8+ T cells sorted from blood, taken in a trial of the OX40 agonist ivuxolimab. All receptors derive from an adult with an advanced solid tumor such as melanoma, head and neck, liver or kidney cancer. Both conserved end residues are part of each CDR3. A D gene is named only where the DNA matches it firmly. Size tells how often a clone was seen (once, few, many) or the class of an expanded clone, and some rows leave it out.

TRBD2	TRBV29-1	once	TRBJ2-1	CSGQLAGGNNEQFF	TGCAGCGGTCAACTAGCGGGAGGGAACAATGAGCAGTTCTTC
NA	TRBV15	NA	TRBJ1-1	CATDDRGRNTEAFF	TGTGCCACCGATGATCGGGGTCGGAACACTGAAGCTTTCTTT
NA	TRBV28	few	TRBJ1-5	CASSSLVSNQPQHF	TGTGCCAGCAGTTCTTTGGTCAGCAATCAGCCCCAGCATTTT
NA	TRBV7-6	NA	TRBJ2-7	CASGANYEQYF	TGTGCCAGCGGCGCAAACTACGAGCAGTACTTC
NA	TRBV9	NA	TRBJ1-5	CASSLGAAHQPQHF	TGTGCCAGCAGCCTGGGGGCAGCGCATCAGCCCCAGCATTTT
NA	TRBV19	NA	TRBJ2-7	CASSSRDGLYEQYF	TGTGCCAGTAGCAGCAGGGACGGACTCTACGAGCAGTACTTC
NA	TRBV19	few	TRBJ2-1	CASSMASNEQFF	TGTGCCAGTAGTATGGCTAGTAATGAGCAGTTCTTC
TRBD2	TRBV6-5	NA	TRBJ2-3	CASSYVGGGALDTQYF	TGTGCCAGCAGTTACGTCGGCGGGGGGGCTTTAGATACGCAGTATTTT
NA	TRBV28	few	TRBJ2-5	CASSSWTGQETQYF	TGTGCCAGCAGTTCGTGGACGGGACAAGAGACCCAGTACTTC
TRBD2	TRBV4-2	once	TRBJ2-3	CASSQDLAGGTDTQYF	TGTGCCAGCAGCCAAGATCTAGCGGGAGGCACAGATACGCAGTATTTT
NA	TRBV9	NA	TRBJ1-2	CASSVLGAAYGYTF	TGTGCCAGCAGCGTCTTAGGGGCGGCTTATGGCTACACCTTC
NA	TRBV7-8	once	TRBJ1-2	CASSLELQGDGYTF	TGTGCCAGCAGCTTAGAGTTACAGGGCGATGGCTACACCTTC
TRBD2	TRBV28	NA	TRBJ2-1	CASSLGLAGVLDEQFF	TGTGCCAGCAGTTTAGGACTAGCGGGAGTTCTCGATGAGCAGTTCTTC
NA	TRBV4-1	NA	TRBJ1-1	CASSLHGGGNTEAFF	TGCGCCAGCAGCCTTCATGGGGGAGGGAACACTGAAGCTTTCTTT
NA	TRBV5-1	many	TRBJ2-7	CASSSPSASDFSYEQYF	TGCGCCAGCAGCTCGCCGTCGGCTAGCGACTTCTCCTACGAGCAGTACTTC
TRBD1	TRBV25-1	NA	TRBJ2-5	CASRARTGQETQYF	TGTGCCAGCAGGGCCCGGACAGGCCAAGAGACCCAGTACTTC
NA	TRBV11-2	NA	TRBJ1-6	CASSLDRGGRGRSPLHF	TGTGCCAGCAGCTTAGATCGCGGGGGACGAGGGCGGTCACCCCTCCACTTT
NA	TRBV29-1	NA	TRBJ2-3	CSVARLSTDTQYF	TGCAGCGTCGCTCGGTTAAGCACAGATACGCAGTATTTT
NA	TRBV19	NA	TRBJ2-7	CASSPGEAYEQYF	TGTGCCAGTAGTCCGGGAGAGGCCTACGAGCAGTACTTC
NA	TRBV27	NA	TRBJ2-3	CASSLTRTDTQYF	TGTGCCAGCAGTTTAACGCGCACAGATACGCAGTATTTT
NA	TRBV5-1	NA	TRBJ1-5	CASSFGGSNQPQHF	TGCGCCAGCAGCTTTGGGGGTAGCAATCAGCCCCAGCATTTT
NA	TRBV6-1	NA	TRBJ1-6	CASSEEGAYNSPLHF	TGTGCCAGCAGTGAAGAAGGGGCCTATAATTCACCCCTCCACTTT
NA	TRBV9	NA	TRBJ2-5	CASSRDQETQYF	TGTGCCAGCAGCCGGGACCAAGAGACCCAGTACTTC
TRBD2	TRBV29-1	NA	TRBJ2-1	CSVERVISGEAEQFF	TGCAGCGTTGAAAGGGTTATTAGCGGGGAGGCTGAGCAGTTCTTC
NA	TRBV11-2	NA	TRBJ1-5	CASSLGGTQPQHF	TGTGCCAGCAGCTTGGGGGGGACTCAGCCCCAGCATTTT
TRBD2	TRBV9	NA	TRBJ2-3	CASGFSGTDTQYF	TGTGCCAGTGGTTTTAGCGGGACAGATACGCAGTATTTT
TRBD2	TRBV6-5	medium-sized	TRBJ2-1	CAVEVAGGFYNEQFF	TGTGCAGTAGAGGTAGCGGGAGGTTTCTACAATGAGCAGTTCTTC
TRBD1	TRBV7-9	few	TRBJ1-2	CASSDVTGTGYYGYTF	TGTGCCAGCAGCGACGTTACCGGGACAGGGTACTATGGCTACACCTTC
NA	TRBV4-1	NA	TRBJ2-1	CASSQGASYGNEQFF	TGCGCCAGCAGCCAGGGGGCTAGTTACGGAAATGAGCAGTTCTTC
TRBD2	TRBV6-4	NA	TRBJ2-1	CASSDPAGGPLDSYNEQFF	TGTGCCAGCAGTGACCCAGCGGGAGGGCCGTTAGACAGCTACAATGAGCAGTTCTTC
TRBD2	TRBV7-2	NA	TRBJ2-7	CASSLLRDYSYEQYF	TGTGCCAGCAGCCTACTCCGGGACTACTCCTACGAGCAGTACTTC
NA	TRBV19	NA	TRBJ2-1	CATSSYNEQFF	TGTGCCACGAGCTCCTACAATGAGCAGTTCTTC
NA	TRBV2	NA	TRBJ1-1	CASSEAATTNTEAFF	TGTGCCAGCAGTGAGGCAGCAACTACGAACACTGAAGCTTTCTTT
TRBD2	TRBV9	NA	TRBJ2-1	CASSVGLATNNEQFF	TGTGCCAGCAGCGTGGGACTAGCGACCAACAATGAGCAGTTCTTC
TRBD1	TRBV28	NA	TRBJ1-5	CASRGQGGSNQPQHF	TGTGCCAGCAGGGGACAGGGCGGGAGCAATCAGCCCCAGCATTTT
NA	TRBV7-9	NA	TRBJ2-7	CASSLVEQPQFYEQYF	TGTGCCAGCAGCTTAGTGGAGCAGCCTCAATTCTACGAGCAGTACTTC
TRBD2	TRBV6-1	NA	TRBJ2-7	CASSEAWLADSYEQYF	TGTGCCAGCAGTGAAGCTTGGCTAGCGGACTCCTACGAGCAGTACTTC
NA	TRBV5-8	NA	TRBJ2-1	CASSWLATGNEQFF	TGTGCCAGCAGCTGGCTAGCGACAGGCAATGAGCAGTTCTTC
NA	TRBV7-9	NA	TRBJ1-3	CASSLSGAGNTIYF	TGTGCCAGCAGCCTCTCGGGGGCCGGAAACACCATATATTTT
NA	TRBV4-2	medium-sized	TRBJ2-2	CASSHAENTGELFF	TGTGCCAGCAGCCACGCGGAGAACACCGGGGAGCTGTTTTTT
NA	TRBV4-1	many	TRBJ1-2	CASSRELDSYGYTF	TGCGCCAGCAGCCGGGAGTTGGACAGCTATGGCTACACCTTC
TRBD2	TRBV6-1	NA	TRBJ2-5	CAISETLAGEMKTQYF	TGTGCCATCAGTGAGACCCTAGCGGGAGAGATGAAGACCCAGTACTTC